These T cell receptor beta chains were read from a single sample in a study of cytomegalovirus exposure and HLA in healthy donors. Clones were sequenced by immunoSEQ multiplex PCR, and TCRdb holds only the in-frame ones, with some missing. This table holds 120,000 to 150,000 clones, around 84% found once. Sequencing input: PBMCs. All receptors come from a boy younger than 10 in good health and CMV-seronegative. The conserved cysteine and the conserved F or W are not part of the CDR3 here.

J gene	V gene	CDR3 protein
TRBJ1-2	TRBV4-1	ASSQEGAAGGLLPRFHYGYT
TRBJ2-2	TRBV2	ASIVDNTGELF
TRBJ1-2	TRBV7-9	ASSFDPGGFAGYT
TRBJ2-7	TRBV11-1	ASSPQTSGTPTQQY
TRBJ1-1	TRBV7-2	ASSLGGTGIMNTEAF
TRBJ1-5	TRBV12-5	ASGLERSNQPQH
TRBJ1-2	TRBV27	ASSLTGGLSVT
TRBJ1-4	TRBV19	ASSMGGGEKLF
TRBJ2-7	TRBV27	ASSLSSVRIGLAHEQY
TRBJ2-2	TRBV5-6	ASSFPLRELF
TRBJ2-5	TRBV4-1	ASSQDRQGVY
TRBJ2-6	TRBV12-5	ASGSSGANVLT
TRBJ2-1	TRBV5-1	ASSSMTAGGIDEQF
TRBJ1-1	TRBV4-1	ASSPPGGNTEAF
TRBJ2-5	TRBV6-1	ASRPGTRQETQY
TRBJ2-7	TRBV7-9	ASSLASKGELEQY
TRBJ2-1	TRBV27	ASSLREWGNEQF
TRBJ2-3	TRBV5-1	ASSPGHNTDTQY
TRBJ1-1	TRBV7-3	ASSPASAPRAEAF
TRBJ1-5	TRBV28	ASSHYRGRNQPQH
TRBJ2-3	TRBV5-5	ASSLFGGGAGTDTQY
TRBJ2-2	TRBV6-4	ASSETGTSSGELF
TRBJ1-1	TRBV7-9	ASSSTGYNTEAF
TRBJ2-1	TRBV29-1	SVERTGGTWSSYNEQF
TRBJ1-1	TRBV20-1	SAIHLFEAF
TRBJ1-2	TRBV27	ASRGLSMYGYT
TRBJ1-5	TRBV18	ASSKGTVDQPQH
TRBJ1-6	TRBV11-3	ASSFSRERSPLH
TRBJ2-3	TRBV19	ASSILAGEASTQY
TRBJ2-7	TRBV4-3	ASSQGLAGGYEQY
TRBJ1-6	TRBV6-5	AASQGEHSPLH